This T cell receptor (beta chain) was found in a study of cytomegalovirus exposure and HLA in healthy donors. General study points: No immune exposure information besides CMV serostatus was available. Later analysis identified about 17,000 TCR beta sequences associated with HLA alleles, using a false discovery rate threshold of 0.05. The authors later found HLA-associated TCR beta chains more clonally expanded than equally common others.

In regard to this clone: The antigen is undetermined.

PCR was performed using 60 Vbeta and 13 Jbeta primers. TCRdb's table, derived via immunoSEQ multiplex PCR, lists solely in-frame clones and lacks some. The sample lists under 200,000 clones, about 81% seen once, with roughly 0.8% in the top ten. The sample taken for sequencing was PBMCs. This clonotype was sampled from a woman aged 18-35 years in good health and CMV-seronegative.

The CDR3 bases are TGTGCCAGTAGTGACCGGACAGGGCGGCGTCAGCCCCAGCATTTT. This encodes CASSDRTGRRQPQHF. The chain recombines TRBV19 with TRBJ1-5; 8 nucleotides line up with TRBD1. Trimming removed 5 bases from V and 6 bases from J; junction bases left unmatched: 9. Germline loops: CDR1 LNHDA, CDR2 SQIVND (reference sequence). The CDR3 covers 15 residues.